A few counts support the clone carrying this T cell receptor beta chain. Its matching antigen is unknown. The CDR3 regions of TCR beta were amplified from RNA transcripts. The study used the HTBI primer set for a first-round RT-PCR of the TCR CDR3. TCRdb itself ran the multiplex PCR reads through MiXCR, one entry per CDR3 protein. The table records around 690,000 distinct CDR3 sequences, 17% of them present only once. This entry comes from a study of T cells in Graves' hyperthyroidism and ophthalmopathy. Study-level results: Most clonotypes expanded in thyroid above 0.001 were likewise present in blood. Using 13 V-J features, a model discriminated ophthalmopathy from stable hyperthyroidism.

In germline, CDR1 is MNHEY, CDR2 SVGAGI. The V segment lost 4 bases and the J segment 3 bases; nucleotides outside the gene matches: 3. This CDR3 has 14 residues. Patients aged 18 to 65 had newly diagnosed hyperthyroidism that had lasted under 2 months. Uncontrolled infection, other autoimmune disease, pregnancy or lactation led to exclusion. The rearrangement uses TRBV6-5 and TRBJ2-5; 9 bases are a match to TRBD2. The source is a man aged 50 or older with Graves' hyperthyroidism. The sequenced sample consisted of blood. CDR3 in DNA: TGTGCCAGCAGTTGGATAGCGGGAGAAGAGACCCAGTACTTC. Translating gives CASSWIAGEETQYF.